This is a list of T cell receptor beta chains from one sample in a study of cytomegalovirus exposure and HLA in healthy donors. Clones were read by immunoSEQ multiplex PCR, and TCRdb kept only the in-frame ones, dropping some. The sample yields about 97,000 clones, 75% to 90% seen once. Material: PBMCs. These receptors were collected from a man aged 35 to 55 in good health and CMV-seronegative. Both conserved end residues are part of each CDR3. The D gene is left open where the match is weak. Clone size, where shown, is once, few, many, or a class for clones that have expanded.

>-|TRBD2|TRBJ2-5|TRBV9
TGTGCCAGCAGCCCTCGTGGGGGTAGCGGGGGAGTAGGAGAGACCCAGTACTTC
CASSPRGGSGGVGETQYF
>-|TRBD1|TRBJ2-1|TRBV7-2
TGTGCCAGCAGTTTCAGACAGGGGACGGGTGAGCAGTTCTTC
CASSFRQGTGEQFF
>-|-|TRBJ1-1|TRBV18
TGTGCCAGCTCACCACGGCCGTTATCCACTGAAGCTTTCTTT
CASSPRPLSTEAFF
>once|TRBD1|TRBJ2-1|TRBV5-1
TGCGCCAGCAGCTGGGGGGACCGACAGGGGGCGAGTAATGAGCAGTTCTTC
CASSWGDRQGASNEQFF
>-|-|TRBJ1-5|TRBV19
TGTGCCAGTATCAGGGGTCAGCCCCAGCATTTT
CASIRGQPQHF
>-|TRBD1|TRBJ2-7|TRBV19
TGTGCCAGTAGTGGAATTGGACAGGGGGCATTCGAGCAGTACTTC
CASSGIGQGAFEQYF
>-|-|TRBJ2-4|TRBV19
TGTGCCAGTAGTGGGCGGGGCAGTAAAAACATTCAGTACTTC
CASSGRGSKNIQYF
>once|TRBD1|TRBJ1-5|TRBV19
TGTGCCAGTAGTGCAGGAACGGGACAGGGTTATCAGCCCCAGCATTTT
CASSAGTGQGYQPQHF
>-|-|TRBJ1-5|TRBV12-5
TGTGCTAGTGCCCTAAATCAGCCCCAGCATTTT
CASALNQPQHF
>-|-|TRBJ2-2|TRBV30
TGTGCCTGGAGCTTCTTGGACACCACGTTGGGGGAGCTGTTTTTT
CAWSFLDTTLGELFF
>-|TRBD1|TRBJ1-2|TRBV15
TGTGCCACCAGCAGAGATGGGGCCAGGGGGCGGAACGGCTACACCTTC
CATSRDGARGRNGYTF
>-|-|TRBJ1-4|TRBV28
TGTGCCAGCAGTAACCGAGGGGGGGATGAAAAACTGTTTTTT
CASSNRGGDEKLFF
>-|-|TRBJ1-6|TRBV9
TGTGCCAGCAGCACTCCCGACAGGAATTCACCCCTCCACTTT
CASSTPDRNSPLHF
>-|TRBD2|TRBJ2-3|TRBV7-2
TGTGCCAGCAGCCTCAGAGCGGGGGCTCCCTCGGTAGATACGCAGTATTTT
CASSLRAGAPSVDTQYF
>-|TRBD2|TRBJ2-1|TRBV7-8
TGTGCCAGCAGTACGACTAGCGGGACGCGGTTCTTC
CASSTTSGTRFF
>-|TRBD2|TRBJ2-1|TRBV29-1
TGCAGCCCACTGAGTGGTGCGGGGGGGCCGGACAATGAGCAGTTCTTC
CSPLSGAGGPDNEQFF
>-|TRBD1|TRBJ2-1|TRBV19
TGTGCCAGTAGTACTCTCACCAGGGGGTACAATGAGCAGTTCTTC
CASSTLTRGYNEQFF
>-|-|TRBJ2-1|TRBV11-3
TGTGCCAGCAGCTTAATGGGGGCGGTTAGTCCGTACAATGAGCAGTTCTTC
CASSLMGAVSPYNEQFF
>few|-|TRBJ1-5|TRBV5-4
TGTGCCAGCAGCTTGGGAGGGAGGGATCAGCCCCAGCATTTT
CASSLGGRDQPQHF
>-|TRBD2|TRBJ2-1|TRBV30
TGTGCCTGGAGTACTGGGTTTAGCGGGGGAACCTACAATGAGCAGTTCTTC
CAWSTGFSGGTYNEQFF
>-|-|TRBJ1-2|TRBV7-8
TGTGCCAGCAGCCCAAGAGGAGACCCCTACTATGGCTACACCTTC
CASSPRGDPYYGYTF
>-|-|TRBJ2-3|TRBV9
TGTGCCAGCAGCGTAGCCGGGTCCCAGTTCACAGATACGCAGTATTTT
CASSVAGSQFTDTQYF
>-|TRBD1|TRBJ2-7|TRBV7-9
TGTGCCAGCAGTCGGGCAGGGGGATACGAGCAGTACTTC
CASSRAGGYEQYF
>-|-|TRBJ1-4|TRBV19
TGTGCCAGTAGTATAGTATCGGGACTTCCTAATGAAAAACTGTTTTTT
CASSIVSGLPNEKLFF
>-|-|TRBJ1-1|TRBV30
TGTGCCTGGAGTCCGGGATTTAAGAACACTGAAGCTTTCTTT
CAWSPGFKNTEAFF
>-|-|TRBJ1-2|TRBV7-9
TGTGCCGGGGGGGATTTGGTCGGCTATGGCTACACCTTC
CAGGDLVGYGYTF
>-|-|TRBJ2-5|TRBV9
TGTGCCAGCAGCGTAGGGTCCGGAGTAGAGACCCAGTACTTC
CASSVGSGVETQYF
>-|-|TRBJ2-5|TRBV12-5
TGTGCTAGTGGTTTGGTACCTAGGGCTAGCGGACAGGAGACCCAGTACTTC
CASGLVPRASGQETQYF
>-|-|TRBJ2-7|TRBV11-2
TGTGCCAGCAGCTTAGAACAGGGTATTTACGAGCAGTACTTC
CASSLEQGIYEQYF
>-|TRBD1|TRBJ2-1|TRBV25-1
TGTGCCAGCAGCTGGACAGGACCCTACAATGAGCAGTTCTTC
CASSWTGPYNEQFF
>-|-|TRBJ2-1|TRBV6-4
TGTGCCAGCAGTCGTAGCCTCCGGTCCTACAATGAGCAGTTCTTC
CASSRSLRSYNEQFF
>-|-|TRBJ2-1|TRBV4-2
TGTGCCAGCAGCCAAGATCGGGGAGAGGATGAGCAGTTCTTC
CASSQDRGEDEQFF
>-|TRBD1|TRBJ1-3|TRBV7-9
TGTGCCAGCAGCTTAACACTGACAGGGATCTCTGGAAACACCATATATTTT
CASSLTLTGISGNTIYF
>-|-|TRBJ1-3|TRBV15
TGTGCCACCAGCCCCAGAATCGGAGACTCTGGAAACACCATATATTTT
CATSPRIGDSGNTIYF
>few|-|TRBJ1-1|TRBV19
TGTGCCAGTAGTCCTCGGGTCATGAACACTGAAGCTTTCTTT
CASSPRVMNTEAFF
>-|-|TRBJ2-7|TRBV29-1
TGCAGCGTTGAAGGGGCAGGGAAGGGAAATCCCCAGTACTTC
CSVEGAGKGNPQYF
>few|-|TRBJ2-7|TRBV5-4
TGTGCCAGCAGCAGCCAGGGTTCCTACGAGCAGTACTTC
CASSSQGSYEQYF
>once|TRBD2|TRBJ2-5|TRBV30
TGTGCCTGGGGTACGCTCCTCTCGCGGGGGTACGCCCAGTACTTC
CAWGTLLSRGYAQYF
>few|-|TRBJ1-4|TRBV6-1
TGTGCCAGCAGACCACCACAAACAGCAGATGAAAAACTGTTTTTT
CASRPPQTADEKLFF
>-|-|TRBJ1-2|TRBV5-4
TGTGCCAGCAGACCATCTCAAAGCTACTATGGCTACACCTTC
CASRPSQSYYGYTF
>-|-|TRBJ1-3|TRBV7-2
TGTGCCAGCAGCCCCCATGGGGGGAACTCTGGAAACACCATATATTTT
CASSPHGGNSGNTIYF
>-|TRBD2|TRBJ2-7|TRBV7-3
TGTGCCAGCAGCCTAGCGGGGGGGAGCAACGAGCAGTACTTC
CASSLAGGSNEQYF
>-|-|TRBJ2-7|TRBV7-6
TGTGCCGGCAGCTTGACGGGCTACGAGCAGTACTTC
CAGSLTGYEQYF
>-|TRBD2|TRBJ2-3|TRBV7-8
TGTGCCAGCCAGCGGGGGCGGCCCCCCGTGGCAGATACGCAGTATTTT
CASQRGRPPVADTQYF
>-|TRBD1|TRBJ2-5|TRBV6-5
TGTGCCACCGAGGGACAGTCACCGGGGACCCAGTACTTC
CATEGQSPGTQYF
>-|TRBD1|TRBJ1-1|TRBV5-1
TGCGCCAGCAGCTTGACAGGGGGCACGGGCACTGAAGCTTTCTTT
CASSLTGGTGTEAFF
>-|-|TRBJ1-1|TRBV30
TGTGCCTGGAGTGATGGGCCCACTGAAGCTTTCTTT
CAWSDGPTEAFF
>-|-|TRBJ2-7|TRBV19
TGTGCCAGTAGTATTCGGCAGGGCAAGCAGTACTTC
CASSIRQGKQYF
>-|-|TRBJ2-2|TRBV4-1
TGCGCCAGCAGCCGGAGGGGCACATGGGAGAACACCGGGGAGCTGTTTTTT
CASSRRGTWENTGELFF